The 16 T cell receptor beta chains given below trace back to one sample, sequenced in a study of T cell repertoires in cytomegalovirus infection. One entry per CDR3 protein results from TCRdb running MiXCR on the reads. Here the sample spans approximately 500,000 distinct CDR3 sequences, more than 15% being singletons. Sequencing was done on a sample of CD8+ T cells from PBMCs. These receptors were obtained from a human donor in good health (CMV status not recorded). Some clones in this sample may be carry-over from other donors' samples.

In this sample, this clonotype turned up a few times. The chain combines TRBV18 with TRBJ1-4, with D possibly TRBD1 on 6 matching bases. Trimming pared 3 bases from V and 5 bases from J, leaving 13 bases between. CDR1 and CDR2 from the germline V gene are KGHSH and LQKENI. The CDR3 has 15 amino acids. CDR3 residues: CASSPGHLNNEKLFF. The CDR3, as DNA: TGTGCCAGCTCACCGGGACACCTCAACAATGAAAAACTGTTTTTT.

This clonotype was counted many times. The rearrangement links TRBV19 to TRBJ1-5, with 12 bases identical to TRBD1. J was trimmed by 4 bases and V by 4 bases; bases with no gene match: 8. The CDR3 is made up of 17 amino acids. Per the germline V gene, CDR1 is LNHDA and CDR2 is SQIVND (reference sequence). The CDR3 nucleotides are TGTGCCAGTAGTACCTCCCGGGACAGGGGGCAGAATCAGCCCCAGCATTTT. Amino acid sequence: CASSTSRDRGQNQPQHF. Full variable domain (missing parts from reference TRBV19 and TRBJ1-5): DGGITQSPKYLFRKEGQNVTLSCEQNLNHDAMYWYRQDPGQGLRLIYYSQIVNDFQKGDIAEGYSVSREKKESFPLTVTSAQKNPTAFYLCASSTSRDRGQNQPQHFGDGTRLSIL.

This clonotype was detected a few times. This chain links TRBV27 with TRBJ2-5, with a weak D call TRBD2 (5 bases). The V and J ends lost 8 bases and 7 bases respectively, with 14 bases between them. The CDR3 has 12 amino acids. In germline, CDR1 is MNHEY, CDR2 SMNVEV (reference sequence). DNA of the CDR3: TGTGCCAGCGCGGGTATCCGGGGGACCCAGTACTTC. As protein: CASAGIRGTQYF.

This clonotype was detected ten times or more. The V call is TRBV27, the J call TRBJ2-2; 8 positions match TRBD1. Germline lookup yields CDR1 MNHEY and CDR2 SMNVEV (reference sequence). V lost 9 bases and J lost 0; bases outside the gene matches: 18. CDR3 length: 19 amino acids. CDR3 DNA sequence: TGTGCCAGAAGGGTCCTTCTAGGGGGACAGGAATCGAACACCGGGGAGCTGTTTTTT. This gives the protein CARRVLLGGQESNTGELFF.

This clonotype was found a few times. This rearrangement joins TRBV5-6 to TRBJ2-1; D is unresolved. The CDR3 has 15 residues. Deletions cut 0 bases from V and 7 bases from J, with 14 bases between. From germline, CDR1 is SGHDT and CDR2 YYEEEE. The CDR3 loop is CASSLVAGVSNEQFF. CDR3 nucleotides: TGTGCCAGCAGCTTGGTAGCTGGGGTATCAAATGAGCAGTTCTTC.

This clonotype has a handful of counts. The CDR3 sequence: CASSGQTFSSYEQYF. The CDR3 DNA reads as TGTGCCAGCAGCGGACAGACTTTTAGCTCCTACGAGCAGTACTTC. This chain connects TRBV6-1 to TRBJ2-7; perhaps TRBD1 as D (6 bases). This CDR3 comprises 15 residues. Germline values: CDR1 MNHNS, CDR2 SASEGT. Trimming removed 6 bases from V and 0 bases from J, with 15 bases in between.

V is TRBV5-4 and J is TRBJ2-3; TRBD1 matches at 8 bases. V lost 1 base to trimming and J lost 1 base; unmatched junction nucleotides: 2. This CDR3 contains 15 residues. CDR1 is SGHNT and CDR2 is YYREEE in the germline V gene (reference sequence). This CDR3 reads CASSLMGQGTDTQYF. The CDR3 coding sequence is TGTGCCAGCAGCTTGATGGGACAGGGCACAGATACGCAGTATTTT.

This clonotype was picked up a small number of times. The V gene is TRBV20-1, the J gene TRBJ1-6, with D unclear. The germline V gene encodes CDR1 DFQATT and CDR2 SNEGSKA (reference sequence). Trimming took 3 bases from V and 6 from J, leaving 15 bases between them. This CDR3 is 15 amino acids long. The CDR3 nucleotides are TGCAGTGCTAGTGGTGAAGTTTCGAGTAATTCACCCCTCCACTTT. It yields the protein CSASGEVSSNSPLHF.

This chain uses TRBV19 with TRBJ2-1; the match to TRBD2 covers 12 bases. Trimming removed 5 bases from V and 7 bases from J; junction bases left unmatched: 6. This CDR3 spans 15 amino acids. CDR1 is LNHDA and CDR2 is SQIVND in the germline V gene (reference sequence). The CDR3 is CASSVTSGSGNEQFF. DNA of the CDR3: TGTGCCAGTAGTGTGACTAGCGGGAGTGGTAATGAGCAGTTCTTC.

This clonotype was found a few times. V is TRBV29-1 and J is TRBJ2-1, with D perhaps matching TRBD1 or TRBD2 (6 bases each). The germline gives CDR1 SQVTM, CDR2 ANQGSEA. V dropped 6 bases and J dropped 0 bases, with 24 bases sitting between them. The CDR3 extends over 18 amino acids. The CDR3 coding sequence is TGCAGCGTACCCCCCCCTGACAGGACTATTAGCTCCTACAATGAGCAGTTCTTC. This gives the protein CSVPPPDRTISSYNEQFF.

This clonotype was recorded a few times. The chain links TRBV20-1 to TRBJ1-5; 7 bases match TRBD1. Trimming cost V 0 bases and J 4 bases; bases outside gene matches: 3. The CDR3 spans 14 residues. The germline V gene encodes CDR1 DFQATT and CDR2 SNEGSKA (reference sequence). The CDR3 nucleotides are TGCAGTGCTAGAGATGGCAGGGGGAATCAGCCCCAGCATTTT. Residues: CSARDGRGNQPQHF.

A few counts support this clonotype. At one boundary the junction diverges from the germline segment, which might be a read error. The chain combines TRBV7-9 with TRBJ1-1; the match to TRBD1 covers 9 bases. The CDR3 covers 15 residues. Germline-derived CDR1 and CDR2 are SEHNR and FQNEAQ (reference sequence). The CDR3 DNA is TGTGCCAGCAGCTCCTGGACAGGGGTGAAAACTGAAGCTTTCTTT. This gives the protein CASSSWTGVKTEAFF.

This clonotype was observed many times. V and J are TRBV4-1 and TRBJ1-1, with D hard to call. The CDR3 is 14 residues long. Germline CDR1 reads MGHRA; CDR2 reads YSYEKL. Trimming removed 2 bases at V and 10 bases at J, with 17 bases between. CDR3 sequence reads: CASSQNFASSVAFF. The CDR3 coding sequence is TGCGCCAGCAGCCAAAATTTCGCCAGTTCTGTAGCTTTCTTT.

The genes are TRBV2 and TRBJ1-1; tentatively, D is TRBD1 (5 bases). Between the trimmed V and J ends, which lost 2 bases and 8 bases, there was a span of 12 bases. The CDR3 is made up of 13 amino acids. CDR1 SNHLY and CDR2 FYNNEI come from the germline V gene. The CDR3 DNA is TGTGCCAGCAGTGAAAGGGGACTTCAGGAAGCTTTCTTT. Amino acids: CASSERGLQEAFF.

Ten or more counts support this clonotype. The CDR3 bases are TGTGCCAGCAGCCGCCGAGGCGGGAGGACGTCCTACGAGCAGTACTTC. This gives the protein CASSRRGGRTSYEQYF. The V and J genes are TRBV7-6 and TRBJ2-7; 8 bases line up with TRBD2. This CDR3 region has 16 residues. The junction had 10 bases not matched to a gene; V was cut back by 5 bases and J by 1 base. Germline CDR1 reads SGHVS; CDR2 reads FNYEAQ.

Turning to this clonotype: A clone one base away is much larger, so this may be a read error. This rearrangement joins TRBV7-6 to TRBJ1-3; unclear D gene. This CDR3 is built from 14 residues. Germline V gives CDR1 SGHVS, CDR2 FNYEAQ. Trimming took 2 bases from V and 7 from J, leaving 12 bases between them. CDR3 DNA: TGTGCCAGCAGCTTACCAACAAACCACAACACCATATATTTT. Translating it yields CASSLPTNHNTIYF.